A single sample is the source of the 27 T cell receptor beta chains below, sequenced in a study of PD-1 blockade in classical Hodgkin lymphoma. Relapses following autologous stem cell transplantation were seen in all patients, with brentuximab vedotin exposure varying. The data were produced by immunoSEQ multiplex PCR, yet TCRdb's version contains in-frame clones alone and is incomplete. The table has around 40,000 clones, more than 70% seen once. The sample in question was peripheral blood mononuclear cells (PBMCs), obtained at baseline. The receptors here all came from a human donor with classical Hodgkin lymphoma.

The gene calls are TRBV4-1 and TRBJ1-6; 8 bases are shared with TRBD1. The CDR3 totals 15 residues. Germline assignment: CDR1 MGHRA and CDR2 YSYEKL. With 5 bases clipped from V and 4 bases from J, the junction kept 4 bases outside the gene matches. CDR3 amino acids: CASSFRTGYNSPLHF. CDR3 nucleotides: TGCGCCAGCAGCTTCAGGACAGGGTATAATTCACCCCTCCACTTT.

This clone has only one observation. The V call is TRBV10-3, the J call TRBJ2-2; D remains unclear. The CDR3 is made up of 13 amino acids. The ends were cut back, 7 bases at V and 1 base at J, with 7 bases in the middle. Looked up from germline, CDR1 is ENHRY and CDR2 is SYGVKD. In DNA form, the CDR3 reads TGTGCCATCAACTATCGGAACACCGGGGAGCTGTTTTTT. It codes for CAINYRNTGELFF.

The V gene is TRBV2, the J gene TRBJ1-3; TRBD1 might be the D (6 bases). Per germline, CDR1 SNHLY and CDR2 FYNNEI. This CDR3 comprises 13 residues. The ends were cut back, 6 bases at V and 4 bases at J, with 10 bases in the middle. The CDR3 loop is CASRAGQGNTIYF. The CDR3 coding sequence is TGTGCCAGCAGAGCAGGACAGGGAAACACCATATATTTT.

The rearrangement joins TRBV28 to TRBJ1-2; D is perhaps TRBD1 (6 bases). Trimming left V 5 bases short and J 4 bases short, with 14 bases between. Looked up from germline, CDR1 is MDHEN and CDR2 is SYDVKM. The CDR3 totals 14 residues. CDR3 sequence: CASSSPQGIYGYTF. The CDR3 coding sequence is TGTGCCAGCAGTAGTCCGCAGGGGATCTATGGCTACACCTTC.

The gene calls are TRBV7-3 and TRBJ1-6; a weak D match, TRBD1 (5 bases). CDR3 length equals 12 residues. V was trimmed by 2 bases and J by 14 bases, leaving 10 bases between them. Germline CDR1 and CDR2: SGHTA and FQGTGA. The CDR3 protein is CASSLARETLHF. Here the CDR3 DNA reads TGTGCCAGCAGCTTAGCCAGGGAGACCCTCCACTTT.

In its sample, this clone was seen a few times. This rearrangement joins TRBV27 to TRBJ2-1; the match to TRBD1 covers 9 bases. The CDR3 has 15 amino acids. The V gene's germline CDR1 is MNHEY and CDR2 SMNVEV (reference sequence). V lost 5 bases, J lost 7 bases, and 9 bases stayed unmatched. This CDR3 is CASSPGTGNRNEQFF. The CDR3 DNA sequence: TGTGCCAGCAGTCCCGGGACAGGGAATAGGAATGAGCAGTTCTTC.

The gene calls are TRBV4-3 and TRBJ1-2; possible D gene TRBD1, 5 bases. Trimming removed 0 bases from V and 4 bases from J, with 12 bases in between. From germline, CDR1 is LGHNA and CDR2 YSLEER. The length of the CDR3 is 15 residues. CDR3 nucleotide sequence: TGCGCCAGCAGCCAAGAAGGAGAGGGGACCTATGGCTACACCTTC. Protein product: CASSQEGEGTYGYTF.

A single count supports this clone. The gene calls are TRBV4-1 and TRBJ1-2; possibly TRBD1 for D (5 bases). There are 15 residues in the CDR3. Trimming removed 1 base from V and 5 bases from J, with 14 bases in between. The germline gives CDR1 MGHRA, CDR2 YSYEKL. The DNA for the CDR3 is TGCGCCAGCAGCCAAGTTGCGACAGTCGGATATGGCTACACCTTC. This gives the protein CASSQVATVGYGYTF.

V usage is TRBV4-1 and J usage is TRBJ1-5, with D perhaps matching TRBD1 (5 bases). Trimming cost V 4 bases and J 7 bases, with 14 bases left between them. Germline loops: CDR1 MGHRA, CDR2 YSYEKL. The CDR3 sequence is 14 residues long. In DNA form, the CDR3 reads TGCGCCAGCAGCCTCAGGGCGGGGGAGCAGCCCCAGCATTTT. Translated, it gives CASSLRAGEQPQHF.

The chain combines TRBV29-1 with TRBJ2-3; 9 nucleotides match TRBD1. Unmatched junction bases numbered 2, after V lost 4 bases and J lost 6 bases. There are 12 residues in the CDR3. In germline, CDR1 is SQVTM, CDR2 ANQGSEA. The CDR3 region has the DNA TGCAGCGTTGCACAGGGGGCGGATACGCAGTATTTT. It codes for CSVAQGADTQYF.

The chain carries TRBV5-1 and TRBJ2-3; possibly TRBD2 for D (5 bases). Germline V gives CDR1 SGHRS, CDR2 YFSETQ. Trimming left V 0 bases short and J 2 bases short, with 7 bases between. This CDR3 is 14 amino acids long. Here the CDR3 reads CASSLARDTDTQYF. CDR3 nucleotide sequence: TGCGCCAGCAGCTTGGCCCGGGACACAGATACGCAGTATTTT. The full variable domain, in which reference TRBV5-1 and TRBJ2-3 provide the parts outside the CDR3, is KAGVTQTPRYLIKTRGQQVTLSCSPISGHRSVSWYQQTPGQGLQFLFEYFSETQRNKGNFPGRFSGRQFSNSRSEMNVSTLELGDSALYLCASSLARDTDTQYFGPGTRLTVL.

This chain links TRBV18 with TRBJ2-7; unclear D gene. The CDR3 spans 16 residues. In germline, CDR1 is KGHSH, CDR2 LQKENI. V lost 3 bases and J 2 bases, leaving 17 bases between the germline ends. For the CDR3, the DNA is TGTGCCAGCTCACCTCGGGCCAGACTCACTACCTACGAGCAGTACTTC. It yields the protein CASSPRARLTTYEQYF.

Points on this clone: Compared with germline, one end of the junction differs, possibly owing to a read error. The chain links TRBV5-1 to TRBJ2-7, with D possibly TRBD1 on 6 matching bases. Germline V gene data show CDR1 as SGHRS and CDR2 as YFSETQ. There are 12 residues in the CDR3. CDR3 in amino acids: CASSLDRYEQYF. In nucleotides, the CDR3 is TGTGCCAGCAGCCTGGACAGATACGAGCAGTACTTC.

The table lists this clone with a few counts. V is TRBV5-1 and J is TRBJ2-6; D remains unclear. Trimming pared 6 bases from V and 0 bases from J, leaving 10 bases between. The CDR3 loop spans 15 amino acids. Germline lookup yields CDR1 SGHRS and CDR2 YFSETQ. CDR3 DNA: TGCGCCAGCAACCCGACTTTCTCTGGGGCCAACGTCCTGACTTTC. It translates to CASNPTFSGANVLTF.

A few counts support this clone. The chain is built from TRBV6-4 and TRBJ1-1; 7 nucleotides match TRBD1. The germline gives CDR1 MRHNA, CDR2 SNTAGT. After removal of 5 bases from V and 10 bases from J, the junction contained 10 bases not matched to a gene. The CDR3 consists of 13 residues. As DNA, the CDR3 is TGTGCCAGCAGTAGCCAGGGGGGTACAGTAGCTTTCTTT. Translated, it gives CASSSQGGTVAFF.

The chain carries TRBV7-1 and TRBJ1-1, with D tentatively TRBD1 (6 bases). TRBV7-1 is sorted into the ORF group, with uncertain function. V was clipped by 4 bases and J by 4 bases, with 10 bases between them. The CDR3 totals 13 residues. The CDR3 here is CASSLQGATEAFF. The CDR3 DNA sequence: TGTGCCAGCAGCTTACAGGGTGCCACTGAAGCTTTCTTT.

About this clone: The germline gene is not matched at one end of the junction; a read error may be the cause. This chain connects TRBV7-8 to TRBJ1-2; D is possibly TRBD1 (5 bases). The CDR3 contains 13 residues. The germline V gene has CDR1 SGHVS and CDR2 FQNEAQ. The CDR3 DNA is TGTGCCAGCAGCTTAGAAAGTGGGACCCCGGCCAACTTC. As protein: CASSLESGTPANF.

V is TRBV5-1 and J is TRBJ2-3, with no clear D. The length of the CDR3 is 19 residues. CDR1 is SGHRS and CDR2 is YFSETQ in the germline V gene. V lost 4 bases and J 3 bases, leaving 27 bases between the germline ends. The CDR3 spells CASSPPTLRTLRQTDTQYF. CDR3 DNA: TGCGCCAGCAGCCCACCTACTCTGAGGACCCTTCGTCAGACAGATACGCAGTATTTT.

The V gene is TRBV7-8, the J gene TRBJ2-2; D may match TRBD1 or TRBD2 (5 bases each). V lost 0 bases, J lost 0 bases, and 11 bases lay in between. The CDR3 spans 17 residues. Germline V gene data show CDR1 as SGHVS and CDR2 as FQNEAQ. CDR3 sequence (DNA): TGTGCCAGCAGCTTAGCGTCGGGGCTAACGAACACCGGGGAGCTGTTTTTT. This sequence encodes CASSLASGLTNTGELFF.

V and J are TRBV18 and TRBJ2-5, with no clear D. Germline-derived CDR1 and CDR2 are KGHSH and LQKENI. The V end lost 1 base, the J end lost 7 bases, and 13 bases lay between the germline ends. This CDR3 is 14 amino acids long. The CDR3 sequence is CASSPLAAGGTQYF. The CDR3 DNA reads as TGTGCCAGCTCACCACTCGCGGCAGGCGGGACCCAGTACTTC. The whole variable domain, filled in from reference TRBV18 and TRBJ2-5, reads NAGVMQNPRHLVRRRGQEARLRCSPMKGHSHVYWYRQLPEEGLKFMVYLQKENIIDESGMPKERFSAEFPKEGPSILRIQQVVRGDSAAYFCASSPLAAGGTQYFGPGTRLLVL.

The chain links TRBV4-2 to TRBJ2-5; weak D call: TRBD2 (6 bases). Germline CDR1 and CDR2: LGHNA and YNFKEQ. V was cut by 3 bases and J by 3 bases, with 8 bases left in between. This CDR3 has 13 residues. The CDR3 sequence: CASSQRLEETQYF. CDR3 bases: TGTGCCAGCAGCCAGCGACTAGAAGAGACCCAGTACTTC.

This sequence joins TRBV30 and TRBJ1-4; D unclear. Between the trimmed V and J ends, which lost 1 base and 7 bases, there was a span of 13 bases. The CDR3 spans 14 residues. Germline-derived CDR1 and CDR2 are GTSNPN and SVGIG (reference sequence). CDR3 amino acids: CAWSGLSEGEKLFF. For the CDR3, the DNA is TGTGCCTGGAGTGGTCTTTCGGAGGGTGAAAAACTGTTTTTT.

The chain joins TRBV19 to TRBJ2-2; D possibly uses TRBD1 or TRBD2 (5 bases each). V was pared by 9 bases and J by 6 bases, with 17 bases between. The CDR3 is 14 amino acids. Germline V gene data show CDR1 as LNHDA and CDR2 as SQIVND (reference sequence). CDR3: CASYGDGVSGELFF. CDR3 nucleotides: TGTGCCAGCTACGGGGACGGCGTATCCGGGGAGCTGTTTTTT.

The chain joins TRBV5-4 to TRBJ1-2, with D perhaps TRBD1 (6 bases). V lost 5 bases to trimming and J lost 6 bases, with 20 bases between them. CDR3 length: 15 residues. Germline V gene data show CDR1 as SGHNT and CDR2 as YYREEE (reference sequence). CDR3 DNA sequence: TGTGCCAGCAGTTCGTTTCAACAGGGCGATAATGGCTACACCTTC. This codes for CASSSFQQGDNGYTF.

DNA of the CDR3: TGTGCCAGCAGCGTGATCGGGGGGGGCGTACTGTACGAGCAGTACTTC. As protein: CASSVIGGGVLYEQYF. J is TRBJ2-7 and V is TRBV5-4, with TRBD2 matching over 8 bases. CDR1 SGHNT and CDR2 YYREEE come from the germline V gene (reference sequence). The CDR3 length is 16 residues. The trim removed 4 bases at V and 4 bases at J, leaving 13 bases unmatched.

This clone was seen a single time. The V and J genes are TRBV5-1 and TRBJ2-5; possible D gene TRBD2, 7 bases. Looked up from germline, CDR1 is SGHRS and CDR2 is YFSETQ. This CDR3 is built from 17 residues. Trimming removed 4 bases at V and 5 bases at J, with 24 bases between. For the CDR3, the DNA is TGCGCCAGCAGCGAGCATCGGAATCGGGGGGCGCGGGAGACCCAGTACTTC. This encodes CASSEHRNRGARETQYF.

Only one count was recorded for this clone. The V gene is TRBV5-5, the J gene TRBJ2-7, with D tentatively TRBD1 (7 bases). V shed 2 bases and J shed 3 bases, with 15 bases lying between them. CDR3 length: 15 amino acids. Germline loops: CDR1 SGHKS, CDR2 YYEKEE (reference sequence). This CDR3 is CASSFDREVGYEQYF. The CDR3 DNA is TGTGCCAGCAGCTTCGACAGGGAGGTGGGCTACGAGCAGTACTTC.